This entry is about one TCR beta chain. The data are from a study of blood T cell repertoires in COVID-19. Some clones are missing from TCRdb's copy, which holds only in-frame ones; the method was immunoSEQ multiplex PCR. Of some 150,000 clones detected, 75% to 85% appear once; the ten largest clones hold over 10%. This receptor was identified in a man aged 60-69 years with active or convalescent COVID-19. The sequenced sample was peripheral blood.

CDR3 loop: CASSTQSRGGASNQPQHF. CDR3 coding DNA: TGTGCCAGCAGTACCCAGTCGAGGGGCGGGGCTAGCAATCAGCCCCAGCATTTT. This chain uses TRBV28 with TRBJ1-5; a weak D match, TRBD1 (5 bases). CDR3 length: 18 residues. The germline V gene encodes CDR1 MDHEN and CDR2 SYDVKM. The V and J ends lost 5 bases and 0 bases respectively, with 20 bases between them.